This TCR beta chain was retrieved from a study of cytomegalovirus exposure and HLA in healthy donors (dated by TCRdb to about 2017). At the level of the whole study: An earlier analysis of a few hundred of the donors reported 276 Gb of sequence data and around 100 million unique TCR beta sequences obtained from some 200 million T cells. In the later analysis, no new phenotypic data were used to find candidate immune exposures; instead, reliance was placed on TCR beta sequences and their occurrence across donors. The aim of the study was to test whether cataloging public T cell receptors could identify signatures of past pathogen exposure. Alongside the repertoire data, information on donor age, sex, ethnicity and CMV serostatus was compiled. Along with the approximately 650-subject first cohort, a separate validation cohort of over a hundred different subjects was used. In a later genetic analysis, genome-wide SNP genotypes for about 65% of the roughly 700 donors were used, and that subset was treated as a discovery cohort. All discovery cohort repertoires had been generated using a single sequencing platform. A later analysis re-examined previously published TCR beta repertoires from roughly 720 donors and added high-resolution HLA genotyping to investigate patterns of TCR occurrence. Among about 400 genotyped donors of the cohort, an average of around 250,000 unique TCR beta nucleotide sequences was sequenced per donor, of which about 19% were non-productive. Approximately 310 gigabases of sequencing data and 80 million or so unique TCR sequences were included in an early release covering 550 to 800 HLA-typed donors. The study used immunosequencing to profile the T cell repertoires of about 670 subjects and linked those repertoires to cytomegalovirus serostatus. HLA typing included class I and class II loci at four-digit resolution. An earlier analysis of fewer than 700 of the donors applied high-throughput TCR beta sequencing to assess whether each TCR beta V gene segment acted as functional or pseudogenic. Because of strong linkage in the cohort, 4 to 6 DR-DQ haplotypes were treated as single units for association and clustering. Of the roughly 400 genotyped donors, about 84% fell in the genetic ancestry cluster associated with self-reported Caucasian donors. High-throughput TCR immunosequencing, statistical association of individual TCRs with disease status, and machine learning were combined to predict cytomegalovirus infection status. Typing coverage differed by locus: A, B, C, DRB1 and DQB1 were typed in roughly 629-640 donors, DQA1 in 522, DPA1 in approximately 600, and DPB1 in 400 to 490.

In total, 600 or so healthy bone marrow donors made up the cohort. Cohort members were all nominally healthy when sampled, although unrecorded immune exposures were likely present. The donor tested CMV seropositive and was one of the 289 seropositive cohort members. A peripheral blood sample was collected from each donor, and TCR beta sequencing was performed on peripheral blood mononuclear cells. Genomic DNA was extracted from the blood cell samples with the Qiagen DNeasy Blood Extraction Kit. The CDR3 starts with the cysteine, ends with the phenylalanine, and has 14 residues. The retained sequence is limited to the CDR3, 42 bases, with the frame set at the first base. At the junction V is shortened by 6 bases and J by 0 bases, with 9 bases in between. In the germline V gene (reference sequence), CDR1 corresponds to LNHDA and CDR2 to SQIVND. Concerning this clone itself: Its antigen target is currently unknown. The input lacks base qualities; no much larger clone sits a single base away.

Summary of the overall study and its limitations: In a later analysis, most CMV-associated TCR beta chains were found to appear HLA-restricted, with HLA associations seemingly driven largely by CMV exposure. V-gene and J-gene trimming of TCR beta chains was associated with a missense DCLRE1C variant in a later genetic analysis, and the association was replicated in an independent cohort. Presence/absence analyses assumed roughly uniform sequencing depth across donors, an assumption that may not hold. Compared with equally common non-associated chains, HLA-associated TCR beta chains in a later analysis were more clonally expanded and had lower generation probabilities. Correlated functional status among segregating V segments might be attributable to linkage disequilibrium, but an unknown experimental factor could not be ruled out. In a later analysis, several top co-occurrence clusters were reported to appear linked to parvovirus B19, influenza, CMV and Epstein-Barr virus. The only immune exposure information available for the cohort was CMV serostatus. At a false discovery rate of 0.05, a later analysis linked around 15,000 TCR beta sequences to specific HLA alleles. The classifier was reported to diagnose cytomegalovirus status with high specificity and sensitivity in both the original and validation cohorts. Broadly in line with IMGT annotations, most TCR beta V segments showed up in productive rearrangements about 90% or about 30% of the time in an earlier analysis of around 600 of the donors. In a later analysis, TCR association rates were found to vary across HLA loci, with the most associated TCRs seen for DRB1 alleles and the fewest for HLA-C alleles. A few of the identified cytomegalovirus-associated TCR beta chains were confirmed in vitro to be specific for cytomegalovirus antigens. Because counts were too low, some 17 rarely observed V segments, including chromosome 9 orphons, were left out of the earlier analysis of about 620 of the donors. The authors suggested that the approach could potentially be extended to other disease states and immunological phenotypes. A cluster of highly shared sequence variants was judged likely to represent a technical artifact of the sequencing pipeline. While some public TCRs were present in many individuals, most TCR sequences turned up only very rarely across donors. Strong co-occurrence of HLA alleles, especially DR and DQ, made assigning TCR associations to individual alleles difficult. According to a later genetic analysis, donors in an Asian-associated ancestry cluster had fewer N-insertions in productive TCRs than the approximately 650-donor mean. This cohort had only TCR beta chains sequenced, and the lack of alpha or paired-chain data limited which features could be detected. A further reported finding was that TCR beta sequences accurately predicted the HLA-A and HLA-B alleles for most subjects in the first cohort. The study listed 150 to 200 TCR beta chains as associated with cytomegalovirus. HLA typing was unavailable for some donors at each locus, so association tests used only the typed subset. The 87-base-pair reads could not distinguish some IMGT-functional V segments, including TRBV6-2 and TRBV6-3, so those segments were excluded.

Receptors were amplified or captured by the immunoSEQ multiplex PCR assay. A mixture of 60 forward primers for TCR Vbeta segments and 13 reverse primers for TCR Jbeta segments was used in the multiplex PCR. A multiplex PCR assay on genomic DNA amplified the CDR3 region of rearranged TCR beta genes. On the Illumina HiSeq System, the amplified TCR beta libraries were sequenced as 87-base-pair reads. On the study's bioinformatics: A later analysis tallied tens of millions of unique TCR beta chains across the roughly 610 repertoires, and about 10 million of those chains were shared by two or more donors. Raw reads were error-corrected and collapsed into unique sequences with a nearest-neighbor algorithm that merged closely related sequences to remove PCR and sequencing errors. To assign V, D and J gene segments, CDR3 sequences were aligned to IMGT reference sequences. For a sequence to be retained, a match of at least six nucleotides to both a V gene segment and a J gene segment was required. A rearrangement was called productive if the CDR3 had no stop codons and remained in frame with V and J, and every other rearrangement was called non-productive. Following IMGT convention, CDR3 was defined as the stretch from the second conserved V-encoded cysteine to the conserved J-encoded phenylalanine. In an earlier analysis of approximately 590 of the donors, sequences lacking an unambiguous match to a single V gene segment were excluded. In an earlier analysis of several hundred of the donors, a V segment was called functional when productive rearrangements were above 56.7%, and segregating when the standard deviation between donors exceeded 5%. A statistical classification framework was built for diagnosing cytomegalovirus status from the catalog of TCR beta chain sequences. V and J gene assignment, in a later analysis, came from comparing TCR nucleotide sequences with IMGT/GENE-DB human TR gene sequences. Using the TCRdist pipeline, a later analysis assigned CDR3 sequences along with most-parsimonious VDJ recombination scenarios. In a later analysis, each TCR beta chain was defined by its CDR3 amino acid sequence together with its V-gene family, and reads lacking a unique V-gene family were excluded. As a way to deal with suspected cross-contamination and a sequencing artifact, a later analysis dropped 450 to 700 nucleotide sequences that were highly shared and had low generation probability. For each public chain, a later analysis derived a clonal expansion index from normalized ranks of inferred template counts within each repertoire. In a later analysis, generation probabilities were computed using a VDJ recombination model fitted to out-of-frame rearrangements, and the results were checked against IGoR. A later analysis scored TCR-TCR, TCR-HLA and TCR-CMV co-occurrence with hypergeometric tests, applying a repertoire-size bias correction to TCR pairs. A later analysis estimated false discovery rates by permuting HLA or CMV assignments 20 times. In a later analysis, co-occurring TCRs were grouped with DBSCAN, and TCRdist sequence similarity was added when clustering was performed within HLA-allele-positive subsets. Repertoires with fewer than 30,000 or more than 120,000 public chains were left out of co-occurrence clustering, as were five repertoires with anomalous nucleotide sharing. TCRdb holds this immuneACCESS table with in-frame rearrangements only. Some clones are missing; in checked studies, unresolved V genes explain under half, and the rest has no known cause. D and trimming come from the DNA, and the V and J calls and clone size come from that table. In this sample the table shows about 120,000 clones, about 80% of which occur a single time. The ten largest clones take up about 8.3% of the sample.

The sequence was collected from a woman aged 50 to 65 in good health and CMV-seropositive. The V and J segments used are TRBV19 and TRBJ1-5, with no confident D gene call. Sequencing was carried out using PBMCs. In nucleotide form, the sequence is TGTGCCAGTAGCCTCAGGTTTAGCAATCAGCCCCAGCATTTT. The encoded protein is CASSLRFSNQPQHF.